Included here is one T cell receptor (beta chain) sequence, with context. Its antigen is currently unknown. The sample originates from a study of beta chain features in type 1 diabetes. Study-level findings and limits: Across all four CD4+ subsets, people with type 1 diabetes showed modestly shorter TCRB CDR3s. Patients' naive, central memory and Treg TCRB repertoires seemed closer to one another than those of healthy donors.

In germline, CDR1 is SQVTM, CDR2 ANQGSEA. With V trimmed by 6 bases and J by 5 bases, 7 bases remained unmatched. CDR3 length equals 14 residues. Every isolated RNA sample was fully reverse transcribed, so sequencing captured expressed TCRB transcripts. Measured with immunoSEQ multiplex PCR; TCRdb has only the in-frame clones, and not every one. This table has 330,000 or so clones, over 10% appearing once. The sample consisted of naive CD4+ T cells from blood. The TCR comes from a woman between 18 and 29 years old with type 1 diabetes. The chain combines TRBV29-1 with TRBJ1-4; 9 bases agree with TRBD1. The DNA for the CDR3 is TGCAGCGTCGCCCCGGACAGGGGAAATGAAAAACTGTTTTTT. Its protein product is CSVAPDRGNEKLFF.